This T cell receptor (beta chain) is drawn from a study of early T cells in non-severe SARS-CoV-2 infection. Background on the study: Chains were not paired, and sequencing was done on bulk RNA from unsorted whole blood.

Overall study findings and caveats: Private and CD4 specificities were missed by VDJdb matching, skewed to anti-spike CD8.

V lost 7 bases to trimming and J lost 5 bases, with 17 bases between them. This CDR3 is built from 14 residues. Germline V gene lookup returns CDR1 SNHLY and CDR2 FYNNEI. This clonotype was seen repeatedly, ten times or more. Its antigen is unknown. Individually, cDNA molecules had unique molecular identifiers attached to them. From the 5' RACE reads, TCRdb called clonotypes with MiXCR, one entry per CDR3 protein. The data show tens of thousands of distinct CDR3 sequences, 3.5% to 5% seen once. The chain joins TRBV2 to TRBJ2-5, with D maybe TRBD2 (6 bases). This clonotype was sampled from an adult who was a healthcare worker with PCR-confirmed SARS-CoV-2 infection or an uninfected control (not recorded which). The sequencing sample was made of whole blood. CDR3 protein: CASKDPRGMETQYF. The CDR3 DNA follows: TGTGCCAGCAAGGACCCACGGGGGATGGAGACCCAGTACTTC.